This entry lists 3 T cell receptor beta chains sequenced from one sample in a study of blood T cell repertoires in COVID-19. This table comes from immunoSEQ multiplex PCR, and its TCRdb copy is limited to in-frame clones, with some not included. The table lists some 160,000 clones, less than 90% of them singletons. Sequencing was done on a sample of peripheral blood. The receptors here all came from a woman aged 70-85 years with acute or convalescent COVID-19.

This clone has more than one count but fewer than ten. The chain uses TRBV19 and TRBJ2-5, with 8 bases fitting TRBD2. The length of the CDR3 is 16 residues. Unmatched junction bases numbered 11, after V lost 3 bases and J lost 5 bases. Per the germline V gene, CDR1 is LNHDA and CDR2 is SQIVND (reference sequence). CDR3 nucleotide sequence: TGTGCCAGTAGTATCGAACGACGCGGGGGGCGGGAGACCCAGTACTTC. The encoded protein is CASSIERRGGRETQYF.

This clone was observed a handful of times. The J gene is TRBJ2-3, the V gene TRBV9; D not resolved. The CDR3 is 16 residues long. The germline V gene encodes CDR1 SGDLS and CDR2 YYNGEE. V lost 2 bases and J 4 bases, leaving 17 bases between the germline ends. DNA for the CDR3: TGTGCCAGCAGCGTCGGGTCCCTAGGTGGCTCAGATACGCAGTATTTT. Translated, it gives CASSVGSLGGSDTQYF.

The chain has TRBV28 and TRBJ1-3; tentatively, D is TRBD1 (5 bases). Germline V lookup: CDR1 MDHEN, CDR2 SYDVKM. Trimming removed 1 base from V and 7 bases from J, with 17 bases in between. The CDR3 length is 16 residues. The CDR3 spells CASSLSAGLLWNTIYF. The CDR3 DNA reads as TGTGCCAGCAGTTTATCCGCAGGGCTCCTCTGGAACACCATATATTTT.